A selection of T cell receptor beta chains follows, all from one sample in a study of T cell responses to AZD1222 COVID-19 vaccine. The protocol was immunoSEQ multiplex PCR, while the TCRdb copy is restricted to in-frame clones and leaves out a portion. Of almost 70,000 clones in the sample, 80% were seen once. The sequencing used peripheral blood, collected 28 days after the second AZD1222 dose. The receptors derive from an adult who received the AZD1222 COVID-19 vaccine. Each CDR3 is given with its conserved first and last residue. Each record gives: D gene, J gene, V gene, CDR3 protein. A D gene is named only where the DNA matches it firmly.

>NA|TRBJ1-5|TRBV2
CASSETRGNQPQHF
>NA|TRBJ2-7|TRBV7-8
CASSPRRFLSDEQYF
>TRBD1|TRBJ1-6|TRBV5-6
CASSRTGVKSPLHF
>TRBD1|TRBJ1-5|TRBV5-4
CASSRTGESNQPQHF
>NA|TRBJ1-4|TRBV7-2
CASSLVRSGYPGFEKLFF
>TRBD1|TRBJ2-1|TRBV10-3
CAISVLDRAYNEQFF
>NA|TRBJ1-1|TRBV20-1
CSASRGTGTEAFF
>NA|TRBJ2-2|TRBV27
CASSLSQGWTGELFF
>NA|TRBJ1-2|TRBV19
CASSILRIANYGYTF
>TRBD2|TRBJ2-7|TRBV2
CASKLAGDLGEQYF
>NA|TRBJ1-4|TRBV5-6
CASSFGATNEKLFF
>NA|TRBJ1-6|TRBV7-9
CASSLKGYSSPLHF
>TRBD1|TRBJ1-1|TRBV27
CASRTAGGPTEAFF
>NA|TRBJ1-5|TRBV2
CASSDRQGGNQPQHF
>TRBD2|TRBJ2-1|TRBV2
CASITSGLDGEQFF
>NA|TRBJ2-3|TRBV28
CASSFYGGAADTQYF
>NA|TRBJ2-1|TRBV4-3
CASSQDTGYEQFF
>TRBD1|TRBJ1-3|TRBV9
CASAGTGTGNTIYF
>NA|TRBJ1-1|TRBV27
CASSFRAGQILNTEAFF
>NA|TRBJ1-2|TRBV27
CASGTFLTGGYTF
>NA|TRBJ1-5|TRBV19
CASSKGGISNQPQHF
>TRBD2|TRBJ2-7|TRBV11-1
CASSRGLDYEQYF
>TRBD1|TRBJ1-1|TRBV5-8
CASSILRKTGQNTEAFF
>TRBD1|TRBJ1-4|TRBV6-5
CASSGTNRGQEKLFF
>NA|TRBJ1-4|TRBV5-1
CASSYDGEGGKLFF
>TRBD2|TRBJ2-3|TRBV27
CASSLYGLAGGDPAGTQYF
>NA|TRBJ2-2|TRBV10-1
CASSEQGRELFF
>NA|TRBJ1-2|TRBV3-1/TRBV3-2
CASSQDPAGNYGYTF
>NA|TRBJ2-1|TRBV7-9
CASSPPTGLQGSYNEQFF
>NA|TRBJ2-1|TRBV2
CASSTGLRRGINEQFF
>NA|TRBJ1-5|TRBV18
CASSPTEGKPQHF
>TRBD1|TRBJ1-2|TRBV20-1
CSASYGRDRAYGYTF
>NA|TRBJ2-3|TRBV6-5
CASSYSGASADTQYF
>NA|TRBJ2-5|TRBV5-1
CASSLQGTSQETQYF
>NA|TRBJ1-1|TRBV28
CASSNQDKFTEAFF
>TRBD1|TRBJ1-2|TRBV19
CAGRQGASGYTF
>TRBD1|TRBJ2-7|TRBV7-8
CASSPHRDRAFHEQYF
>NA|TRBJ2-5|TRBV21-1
CATRLADHQETQYF
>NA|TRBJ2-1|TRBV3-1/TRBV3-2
CASSQDRSGTPVF
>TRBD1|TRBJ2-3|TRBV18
CASSHRQGGTDTQYF
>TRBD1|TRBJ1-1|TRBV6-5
CASSRDRDRVSEAFF
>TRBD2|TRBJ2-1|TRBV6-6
CASSLESGGANEQFF